Shown below are 29 T cell receptor beta chains from a single sample sequenced in a study of shared clonotypes between healthy human individuals. Profiled with immunoSEQ multiplex PCR; TCRdb holds only in-frame clones, not every one. The sample yields over a million clones, over 95% seen once. Sequencing was carried out using naive CD4+ T cells sorted from blood. The subset is: CD45RA+ positively selected. All receptors derive from a young man in good health.

The chain couples TRBV10-2 to TRBJ2-7; D gene ambiguous. V lost 8 bases and J lost 1, with 12 bases in between. Germline loops: CDR1 WSHSY, CDR2 SAAADI. This CDR3 has 13 residues. This CDR3 reads CASAQLGSYEQYF. CDR3 nucleotide sequence: TGCGCCAGCGCCCAGCTAGGGTCCTACGAGCAGTACTTC.

The chain combines TRBV18 with TRBJ2-7; D possibly matches TRBD1 or TRBD2 (6 bases each). CDR3 size: 17 residues. Deletions cut 1 base from V and 3 bases from J, with 19 bases between. From germline, CDR1 is KGHSH and CDR2 LQKENI. In nucleotides, the CDR3 is TGTGCCAGCTCACCACGTCTAACCCGGGGGCGAGACTACGAGCAGTACTTC. This sequence encodes CASSPRLTRGRDYEQYF.

This sequence joins TRBV5-5 and TRBJ2-7; the D is unclear. Trimming took 0 bases from V and 0 from J, leaving 7 bases between them. Germline V gene data show CDR1 as SGHKS and CDR2 as YYEKEE (reference sequence). The CDR3 loop spans 14 amino acids. The CDR3 loop reads CASSLGWVSYEQYF. The DNA of the CDR3 is TGTGCCAGCAGCTTGGGGTGGGTCTCCTACGAGCAGTACTTC.

In this sample, this clone turned up once. Other DNA sequences within the sample encode an identical CDR3. Here the CDR3 DNA reads TGTGCCAGCAGCTTAGTAGGGAACCAAGAGACCCAGTACTTC. It specifies CASSLVGNQETQYF. The chain employs TRBV11-2 and TRBJ2-5; D ambiguous. Germline loops: CDR1 SGHAT, CDR2 FQNNGV. V was shortened by 1 base and J by 0 bases, with 6 bases between the two germline ends. The CDR3 has 14 residues. The full variable domain, its missing parts supplied by reference TRBV11-2 and TRBJ2-5, is EAGVAQSPRYKIIEKRQSVAFWCNPISGHATLYWYQQILGQGPKLLIQFQNNGVVDDSQLPKDRFSAERLKGVDSTLKIQPAKLEDSAVYLCASSLVGNQETQYFGPGTRLLVL.

The chain carries TRBV28 and TRBJ2-1, with TRBD1 identical over 8 bases. The CDR3 consists of 15 residues. The junction had 6 bases not matched to a gene; V was cut back by 4 bases and J by 4 bases. Germline assignment: CDR1 MDHEN and CDR2 SYDVKM. Written as DNA, the CDR3 is TGTGCCAGCAGTTCCGGACAGGGATGGTACAATGAGCAGTTCTTC. This gives the protein CASSSGQGWYNEQFF.

This chain uses TRBV28 with TRBJ2-1; the D gene is possibly TRBD2 (7 bases). With 8 bases removed from V and 0 bases from J, the gap between germline ends came to 23 bases. Per the germline V gene, CDR1 is MDHEN and CDR2 is SYDVKM. This CDR3 contains 18 residues. The CDR3 nucleotides read TGTGCCAGCCTATCCCTGGCGGGGGCCTCTTCCTCCTACAATGAGCAGTTCTTC. This sequence encodes CASLSLAGASSSYNEQFF. Drawing the rest from reference TRBV28 and TRBJ2-1, the complete variable domain is DVKVTQSSRYLVKRTGEKVFLECVQDMDHENMFWYRQDPGLGLRLIYFSYDVKMKEKGDIPEGYSVSREKKERFSLILESASTNQTSMYLCASLSLAGASSSYNEQFFGPGTRLTVL.

V and J are TRBV5-1 and TRBJ2-1, with a tentative D call TRBD2 (6 bases). The CDR3 is 14 residues long. Germline CDR1 and CDR2: SGHRS and YFSETQ. V was trimmed by 0 bases and J by 6 bases, leaving 10 bases between them. CDR3 region: CASSLDPGGNEQFF. The CDR3 DNA follows: TGCGCCAGCAGCTTGGACCCCGGGGGCAATGAGCAGTTCTTC. The complete variable domain, with remaining parts taken from reference TRBV5-1 and TRBJ2-1, reads KAGVTQTPRYLIKTRGQQVTLSCSPISGHRSVSWYQQTPGQGLQFLFEYFSETQRNKGNFPGRFSGRQFSNSRSEMNVSTLELGDSALYLCASSLDPGGNEQFFGPGTRLTVL.

This rearrangement joins TRBV28 to TRBJ1-2, with D possibly being TRBD1 (6 bases). This CDR3 contains 14 residues. The germline V and J ends were trimmed by 5 bases and 4 bases, with 14 bases remaining between them. Germline V gives CDR1 MDHEN, CDR2 SYDVKM. In DNA form, the CDR3 reads TGTGCCAGCAGTGAGGGTCAGGGGCGCTATGGCTACACCTTC. The encoded protein is CASSEGQGRYGYTF.

V and J are TRBV11-2 and TRBJ2-1; 7 bases map to TRBD2. Germline lookup yields CDR1 SGHAT and CDR2 FQNNGV. The V and J ends lost 1 base and 4 bases, in that order; junction bases with no gene match: 7. The CDR3 loop spans 16 amino acids. In DNA, the CDR3 is TGTGCCAGCAGCTTAGGTCCTAGCGGTACATACAATGAGCAGTTCTTC. As protein: CASSLGPSGTYNEQFF.

V and J are TRBV9 and TRBJ2-3; TRBD2 is a possible D gene (6 bases). The V and J ends lost 4 bases and 3 bases respectively, with 21 bases between them. Germline V gene data show CDR1 as SGDLS and CDR2 as YYNGEE. The CDR3 is made up of 17 amino acids. The CDR3 loop is CASSPRGSGGGTDTQYF. The DNA for the CDR3 is TGTGCCAGCAGCCCTAGAGGCAGCGGAGGAGGGACAGATACGCAGTATTTT. The full variable domain, its missing parts supplied by reference TRBV9 and TRBJ2-3, is DSGVTQTPKHLITATGQRVTLRCSPRSGDLSVYWYQQSLDQGLQFLIQYYNGEERAKGNILERFSAQQFPDLHSELNLSSLELGDSALYFCASSPRGSGGGTDTQYFGPGTRLTVL.

J is TRBJ1-2 and V is TRBV27; 8 bases are a match to TRBD1. The CDR3 is made up of 13 amino acids. CDR1 is MNHEY and CDR2 is SMNVEV in the germline V gene (reference sequence). Unmatched junction bases numbered 5, after V lost 3 bases and J lost 8 bases. The chain's CDR3 is CASSFPGGKGYTF. CDR3 DNA: TGTGCCAGCAGTTTCCCAGGGGGCAAGGGCTACACCTTC.

The V call is TRBV5-4, the J call TRBJ2-1, with 10 bases that match TRBD2. Germline V lookup: CDR1 SGHNT, CDR2 YYREEE (reference sequence). CDR3 size: 17 residues. The trim removed 0 bases at V and 4 bases at J, leaving 7 bases unmatched. CDR3 coding DNA: TGTGCCAGCAGCTTGGGGGGTACTAGCGGGATTTACAATGAGCAGTTCTTC. Residues: CASSLGGTSGIYNEQFF.

The chain uses TRBV7-6 and TRBJ2-5; D is uncertain. CDR3 size: 17 residues. The germline CDR1 and CDR2 sequences are SGHVS and FNYEAQ. Trimming removed 1 base at V and 5 bases at J, with 20 bases between. CDR3 bases: TGTGCCAGCAGCTTAGGGGCCTCGGAGACCTTGGGGGAGACCCAGTACTTC. Residues: CASSLGASETLGETQYF. The full variable domain, with the rest looked up from reference TRBV7-6 and TRBJ2-5, is GAGVSQSPRYKVTKRGQDVALRCDPISGHVSLYWYRQALGQGPEFLTYFNYEAQQDKSGLPNDRFSAERPEGSISTLTIQRTEQRDSAMYRCASSLGASETLGETQYFGPGTRLLVL.

This rearrangement joins TRBV10-3 to TRBJ2-5, with D maybe TRBD1 (5 bases). V gave up 10 bases and J gave up 0 bases, with 12 bases separating them. The germline V gene encodes CDR1 ENHRY and CDR2 SYGVKD. This CDR3 spans 13 amino acids. CDR3 DNA: TGTGCCACCATGATCAGGGACCAAGAGACCCAGTACTTC. Its translation: CATMIRDQETQYF.

The sample holds one count of this clone. The chain links TRBV28 to TRBJ1-2; no clear D gene. Trimming left V 3 bases short and J 5 bases short, with 16 bases between. CDR1 and CDR2 from the germline V gene are MDHEN and SYDVKM. CDR3 length: 15 amino acids. Written as DNA, the CDR3 is TGTGCCAGCAGTTTGACAACCTTACTTGGATATGGCTACACCTTC. Its protein is CASSLTTLLGYGYTF.

This clone was observed once. This chain connects TRBV5-1 to TRBJ2-1, with 9 bases matching TRBD2. The CDR3 has 16 amino acids. V lost 0 bases, J lost 8 bases, and 9 bases stayed unmatched. Germline V lookup: CDR1 SGHRS, CDR2 YFSETQ. Here the CDR3 reads CASSLAPSGAGDEQFF. Here the CDR3 DNA reads TGCGCCAGCAGCTTGGCCCCTAGCGGGGCCGGGGATGAGCAGTTCTTC.

This chain uses TRBV19 with TRBJ2-7; TRBD1 or TRBD2 may be the D gene (6 bases each). V shed 7 bases and J shed 6 bases, with 19 bases lying between them. CDR3 length equals 14 residues. CDR1 LNHDA and CDR2 SQIVND come from the germline V gene (reference sequence). For the CDR3, the DNA is TGTGCCAGTACTTATAAGTTGGGGGGCGGCGAGCAGTACTTC. Protein: CASTYKLGGGEQYF.

This clone occurred a few times. The chain links TRBV5-1 to TRBJ1-1; 9 nucleotides match TRBD1. CDR1 is SGHRS, CDR2 YFSETQ, per germline. CDR3 length equals 16 residues. J was trimmed by 1 base and V by 4 bases; bases with no gene match: 8. This CDR3 is CASSLQGALSNTEAFF. CDR3 DNA: TGCGCCAGCAGCCTACAGGGGGCCCTCTCGAACACTGAAGCTTTCTTT. The complete variable domain, with remaining parts taken from reference TRBV5-1 and TRBJ1-1, reads KAGVTQTPRYLIKTRGQQVTLSCSPISGHRSVSWYQQTPGQGLQFLFEYFSETQRNKGNFPGRFSGRQFSNSRSEMNVSTLELGDSALYLCASSLQGALSNTEAFFGQGTRLTVV.

V gene TRBV15 combines with J gene TRBJ2-7, with D possibly TRBD1 on 6 matching bases. V lost 0 bases, J lost 3 bases, and 12 bases lay in between. In germline, CDR1 is LNHNV, CDR2 YYDKDF (reference sequence). The CDR3 covers 15 residues. CDR3 amino acids: CATSREGAEDYEQYF. The CDR3 nucleotides read TGTGCCACCAGCAGAGAGGGGGCAGAAGACTACGAGCAGTACTTC.

This chain connects TRBV28 to TRBJ2-1, with 9 bases fitting TRBD1. Germline lookup yields CDR1 MDHEN and CDR2 SYDVKM. The CDR3 sequence is 17 residues long. The V gene end was trimmed by 2 bases and the J gene end by 2 bases; junction bases not matched to a gene: 7. This CDR3 reads CASSLTGGSGPYNEQFF. In DNA, the CDR3 is TGTGCCAGCAGTTTAACAGGGGGCTCCGGGCCCTACAATGAGCAGTTCTTC.

The rearrangement uses TRBV5-3 and TRBJ2-7; D is unresolved. TRBV5-3 is an ORF, with its function uncertain. V was trimmed by 7 bases and J by 1 base, leaving 6 bases between them. The CDR3 extends over 11 amino acids. CDR3 sequence (DNA): TGTGCCAGAGCTATTTCCTACGAGCAGTACTTC. Its translation: CARAISYEQYF.

The chain combines TRBV6-1 with TRBJ1-5, with D hard to call. V shed 4 bases and J shed 0 bases, with 7 bases lying between them. The CDR3 is 14 amino acids. The germline CDR1 and CDR2 sequences are MNHNS and SASEGT. The CDR3 DNA sequence: TGTGCCAGCAGTGCCACGTCTAGCAATCAGCCCCAGCATTTT. This encodes CASSATSSNQPQHF.

This sequence joins TRBV5-6 and TRBJ2-1; 10 positions match TRBD2. Germline V CDR1 and CDR2: SGHDT, YYEEEE. The length of the CDR3 is 18 residues. Trimming removed 1 base from V and 6 bases from J; junction bases left unmatched: 13. CDR3: CASSLLVASGSRRNEQFF. The CDR3 bases are TGTGCCAGCAGCTTGTTGGTTGCTAGCGGGAGCCGGCGCAATGAGCAGTTCTTC.

This clone showed up just once. The gene calls are TRBV5-4 and TRBJ1-1; 9 nucleotides agree with TRBD1. CDR3 length equals 18 residues. Germline lookup yields CDR1 SGHNT and CDR2 YYREEE (reference sequence). Trimming removed 3 bases from V and 4 bases from J; junction bases left unmatched: 16. This chain's CDR3 is CASSSGKDRGGMGTEAFF. The CDR3 DNA sequence: TGTGCCAGCAGCTCGGGAAAGGACAGGGGAGGTATGGGCACTGAAGCTTTCTTT.

The chain carries TRBV9 and TRBJ2-7; D unresolved. The V end lost 2 bases, the J end lost 7 bases, and 16 bases lay between the germline ends. CDR1 and CDR2 from the germline V gene are SGDLS and YYNGEE. The CDR3 covers 14 residues. CDR3: CASSVGGFGVEQYF. CDR3 sequence (DNA): TGTGCCAGCAGCGTTGGTGGATTTGGGGTGGAGCAGTACTTC.

This chain uses TRBV5-1 with TRBJ2-5; no definite D call. The V gene's germline CDR1 is SGHRS and CDR2 YFSETQ. The CDR3 length is 14 residues. Trimming took off 1 base at V and 5 bases at J, with 12 bases between the two ends. The CDR3: CASSLTGFGETQYF. CDR3 nucleotide sequence: TGCGCCAGCAGCTTGACCGGGTTTGGGGAGACCCAGTACTTC.

The chain has TRBV9 and TRBJ1-2; TRBD1 is a possible D gene (6 bases). Germline CDR1 is SGDLS and CDR2 is YYNGEE. The CDR3 loop spans 14 amino acids. Trimming shortened V by 6 bases and J by 2 bases, and 14 bases separated the two germline ends. CDR3 loop: CASKRTEQNYGYTF. CDR3 sequence (DNA): TGTGCCAGCAAACGGACAGAACAAAACTATGGCTACACCTTC.

Only one count was recorded for this clone. The V and J genes are TRBV19 and TRBJ2-5; TRBD1 might be the D (5 bases). The CDR3 totals 13 residues. Germline CDR1 LNHDA, CDR2 SQIVND (reference sequence). V was clipped by 4 bases and J by 2 bases, with 8 bases between them. CDR3 in DNA: TGTGCCAGTAGTAATACAGGACAAGAGACCCAGTACTTC. Translating gives CASSNTGQETQYF.

The chain recombines TRBV19 with TRBJ1-5; D is unclear. Germline CDR1 is LNHDA and CDR2 is SQIVND (reference sequence). The V end was cut by 7 bases, the J end by 0 bases, with 7 bases between. The CDR3 is 13 residues long. The CDR3 region has the DNA TGTGCCAGTAAGACAAATAGCAATCAGCCCCAGCATTTT. Amino acid sequence: CASKTNSNQPQHF.